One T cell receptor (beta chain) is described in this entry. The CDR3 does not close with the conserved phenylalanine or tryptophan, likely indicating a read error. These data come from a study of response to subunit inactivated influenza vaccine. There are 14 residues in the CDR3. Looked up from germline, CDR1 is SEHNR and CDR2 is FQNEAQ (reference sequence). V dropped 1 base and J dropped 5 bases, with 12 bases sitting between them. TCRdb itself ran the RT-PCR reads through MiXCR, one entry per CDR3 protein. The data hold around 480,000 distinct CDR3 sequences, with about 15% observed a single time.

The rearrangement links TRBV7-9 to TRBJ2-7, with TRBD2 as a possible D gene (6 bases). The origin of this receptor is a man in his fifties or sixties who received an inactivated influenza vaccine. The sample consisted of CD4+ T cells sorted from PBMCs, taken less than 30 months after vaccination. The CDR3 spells CASSLVPRDDEQYS. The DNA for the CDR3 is TGTGCCAGCAGCTTAGTTCCGCGGGATGACGAGCAGTACTCC.